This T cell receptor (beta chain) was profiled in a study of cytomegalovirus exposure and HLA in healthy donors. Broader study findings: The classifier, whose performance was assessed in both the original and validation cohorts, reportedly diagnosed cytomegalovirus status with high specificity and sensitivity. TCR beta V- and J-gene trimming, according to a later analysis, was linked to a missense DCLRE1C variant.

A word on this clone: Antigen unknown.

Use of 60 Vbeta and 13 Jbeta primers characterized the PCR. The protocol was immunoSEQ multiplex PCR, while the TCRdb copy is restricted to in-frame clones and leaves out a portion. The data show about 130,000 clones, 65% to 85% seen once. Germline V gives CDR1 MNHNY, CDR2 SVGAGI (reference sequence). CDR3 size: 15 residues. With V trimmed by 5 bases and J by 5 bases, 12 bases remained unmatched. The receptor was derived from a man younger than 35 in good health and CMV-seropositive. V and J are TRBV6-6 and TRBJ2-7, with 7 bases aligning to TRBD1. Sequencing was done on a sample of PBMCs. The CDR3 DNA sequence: TGTGCCAGCAGTAAAACCGGGACAGTAACTAACGAGCAGTACTTC. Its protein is CASSKTGTVTNEQYF.